Below, 16 T cell receptor beta chains from the same sample are listed, as sequenced in a study of early T cells in non-severe SARS-CoV-2 infection (dated by TCRdb to the early 2020s). Library creation used 5' RACE. Sequencing was performed on a NextSeq 500. The public reads were reprocessed in TCRdb via fastp at Q25 and MiXCR, keeping in-frame beta chains. Every CDR3 protein is listed once, alongside the most common genes and DNA of its rows. In this sample the table shows about 18,000 distinct CDR3 sequences, under 7.5% of which occur a single time. The ten top clones hold 6.3% of the sample. Sequences were obtained from whole blood. The receptor set was obtained from an adult who was a healthcare worker with PCR-confirmed SARS-CoV-2 infection or an uninfected control (not recorded which).

Many counts were recorded for this clonotype. V gene TRBV20-1 combines with J gene TRBJ1-3; D unclear. V was clipped by 5 bases and J by 0 bases, with 8 bases between them. The CDR3 length is 13 residues. Germline CDR1 is DFQATT and CDR2 is SNEGSKA (reference sequence). The CDR3 DNA follows: TGCAGTGCTGAGGCCGTCTCTGGAAACACCATATATTTT. Translating gives CSAEAVSGNTIYF.

This clonotype was counted many times. The chain joins TRBV6-5 to TRBJ2-3; 10 bases match TRBD2. After removal of 2 bases from V and 5 bases from J, the junction contained 10 bases not matched to a gene. CDR1 and CDR2 from the germline V gene are MNHEY and SVGAGI. This CDR3 contains 17 residues. As DNA, the CDR3 is TGTGCCAGCAGTTACGAGGCTAGCGGGAGTTTGGGAGATACGCAGTATTTT. Its translation is CASSYEASGSLGDTQYF.

This clonotype was found many times. The rearrangement joins TRBV28 to TRBJ2-7, with a weak D call TRBD2 (6 bases). With 7 bases removed from V and 3 bases from J, the gap between germline ends came to 22 bases. Germline V gene lookup returns CDR1 MDHEN and CDR2 SYDVKM. The CDR3 is 16 residues long. CDR3 nucleotides: TGTGCCAGCAATACCCGGGAGAAGAGGATCGTCTACGAGCAGTACTTC. It specifies CASNTREKRIVYEQYF.

This clonotype was picked up many times. In DNA, the CDR3 is TGTGCCAGCAGTCCGACAGGGGACCTCTACGAGCAGTACTTC. This translates into CASSPTGDLYEQYF. The V and J genes are TRBV27 and TRBJ2-7, with 8 positions matching TRBD1. This CDR3 is built from 14 residues. Germline V lookup: CDR1 MNHEY, CDR2 SMNVEV (reference sequence). Losses at the gene ends were 5 bases for V and 3 bases for J; bases not matched to a gene: 6.

This clonotype came up a few times. The gene calls are TRBV3-1 and TRBJ2-2; unclear D gene. The CDR3 has 14 residues. V was cut by 1 base and J by 5 bases, with 8 bases left in between. Per germline, CDR1 LGHDT and CDR2 YNNKEL (reference sequence). The CDR3 nucleotides are TGTGCCAGCAGCCAAGCGGGTTTTACCGGGGAGCTGTTTTTT. Its protein product is CASSQAGFTGELFF.

The chain links TRBV7-9 to TRBJ2-2; D gene ambiguous. The CDR3 has 13 amino acids. The germline gives CDR1 SEHNR, CDR2 FQNEAQ (reference sequence). V was trimmed by 5 bases and J by 6 bases, leaving 10 bases between them. CDR3 DNA: TGTGCCAGCAGCCAACCCCATGCCGGGGAGCTGTTTTTT. Its translation is CASSQPHAGELFF.

This clonotype came up many times. The chain's CDR3 is CASSPLSPGGTEAFF. CDR3 DNA: TGTGCCAGCAGCCCCTTGAGCCCGGGGGGCACTGAAGCTTTCTTT. The chain recombines TRBV7-6 with TRBJ1-1, with D possibly being TRBD1 (5 bases). The CDR3 is made up of 15 amino acids. CDR1 SGHVS and CDR2 FNYEAQ come from the germline V gene. Trimming shortened V by 5 bases and J by 4 bases, and 17 bases separated the two germline ends.

This clonotype appeared a few times. The chain has TRBV6-5 and TRBJ2-7; weak D call: TRBD1 (5 bases). V lost 7 bases and J lost 7, with 20 bases in between. The CDR3 is 14 residues long. CDR1 and CDR2 (germline): MNHEY, SVGAGI. Here the CDR3 DNA reads TGTGCCAGCACCGGCGTATGGGGCGGTGGGGAGCAGTACTTC. This sequence encodes CASTGVWGGGEQYF.

This clonotype has at least ten counts. The V call is TRBV6-5, the J call TRBJ2-7; 9 nucleotides match TRBD1. The CDR3 extends over 15 amino acids. Trimming at V came to 0 bases and at J to 4 bases, leaving 4 bases not matched to a gene. The V gene's germline CDR1 is MNHEY and CDR2 SVGAGI. The DNA of the CDR3 is TGTGCCAGCAGTTACTCGGGGGGACAGGGTTACGAGCAGTACTTC. It codes for CASSYSGGQGYEQYF.

This clonotype was recorded many times. V usage is TRBV9 and J usage is TRBJ1-1; no reliable D call. CDR3 length: 11 residues. Germline V gene lookup returns CDR1 SGDLS and CDR2 YYNGEE. V dropped 4 bases and J dropped 7 bases, with 8 bases sitting between them. CDR3 amino acids: CASSPTSEAFF. CDR3 coding DNA: TGTGCCAGCAGCCCGACCAGTGAAGCTTTCTTT.

This clonotype was seen many times. This chain joins TRBV12-3 or TRBV12-4 and TRBJ2-1; 12 positions agree with TRBD2. Trimming cost V 6 bases and J 2 bases; bases outside gene matches: 5. This CDR3 contains 16 residues. CDR3 bases: TGTGCCAGCAGCCTTCGGACTAGCGGGACCTACAATGAGCAGTTCTTC. Protein: CASSLRTSGTYNEQFF.

At least ten counts were recorded for this clonotype. The chain joins TRBV20-1 to TRBJ1-4; 8 nucleotides align to TRBD1. The CDR3 has 15 amino acids. The germline gives CDR1 DFQATT, CDR2 SNEGSKA (reference sequence). Trimming cost V 5 bases and J 3 bases; bases outside gene matches: 8. The CDR3 region has the DNA TGCAGTGCTCTGGACAGGGCCCAATCTAATGAAAAACTGTTTTTT. This encodes CSALDRAQSNEKLFF.

This clonotype was seen ten or more times. This chain links TRBV29-1 with TRBJ1-2; the D gene is possibly TRBD1 (5 bases). This CDR3 is 16 amino acids long. CDR1 and CDR2 from the germline V gene are SQVTM and ANQGSEA. V was cut by 1 base and J by 0 bases, with 15 bases left in between. The CDR3 nucleotides are TGCAGCGTTGAAGGTGGGGCCGGAAATTCTAACTATGGCTACACCTTC. Translated: CSVEGGAGNSNYGYTF.

This clonotype was recorded many times. V gene TRBV29-1 combines with J gene TRBJ1-5; 8 bases align to TRBD1. The trim removed 8 bases at V and 2 bases at J, leaving 38 bases unmatched. CDR3 length: 24 residues. Germline CDR1 reads SQVTM; CDR2 reads ANQGSEA. The CDR3 bases are TGCAGCCCCCAGGGGGCGAGGGGGGAAGAGAGACAGGGGAGTCGCTTGGTAGGCAATCAGCCCCAGCATTTT. Residues: CSPQGARGEERQGSRLVGNQPQHF.

This clonotype was seen more than once but under ten times. The J gene is TRBJ2-1, the V gene TRBV7-9; D is ambiguous. The CDR3 consists of 13 residues. Germline values: CDR1 SEHNR, CDR2 FQNEAQ (reference sequence). With 0 bases removed from V and 6 bases from J, the gap between germline ends came to 6 bases. The CDR3 DNA sequence: TGTGCCAGCAGCTTAGCCGGCACCAATGAGCAGTTCTTC. It specifies CASSLAGTNEQFF.

Only a few counts were recorded for this clonotype. This sequence joins TRBV29-1 and TRBJ1-1; a possible D gene is TRBD1 (6 bases). The V end was cut by 7 bases, the J end by 0 bases, with 18 bases between. The CDR3 sequence is 15 residues long. CDR1 and CDR2 from the germline V gene are SQVTM and ANQGSEA. CDR3 loop: CSATAQGVMNTEAFF. Written as DNA, the CDR3 is TGCAGCGCCACTGCACAGGGAGTCATGAACACTGAAGCTTTCTTT.